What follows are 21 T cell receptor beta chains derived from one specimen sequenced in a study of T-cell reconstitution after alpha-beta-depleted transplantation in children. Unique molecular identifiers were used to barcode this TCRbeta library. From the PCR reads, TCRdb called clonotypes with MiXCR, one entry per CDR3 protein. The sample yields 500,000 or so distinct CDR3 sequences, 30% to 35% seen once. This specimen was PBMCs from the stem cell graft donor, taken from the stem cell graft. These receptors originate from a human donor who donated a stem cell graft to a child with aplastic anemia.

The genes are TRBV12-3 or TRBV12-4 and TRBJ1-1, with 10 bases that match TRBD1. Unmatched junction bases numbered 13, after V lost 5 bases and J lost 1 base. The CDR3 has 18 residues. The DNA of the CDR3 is TGTGCCAGCAGTCCCCCTCGGGGACAGGGGTTTAGGAACACTGAAGCTTTCTTT. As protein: CASSPPRGQGFRNTEAFF.

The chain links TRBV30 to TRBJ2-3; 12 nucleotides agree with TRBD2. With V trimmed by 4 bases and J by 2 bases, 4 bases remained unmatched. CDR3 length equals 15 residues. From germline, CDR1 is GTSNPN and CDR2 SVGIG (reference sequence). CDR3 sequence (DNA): TGTGCCTGGACCAGACTAGCGGGAGTCACAGATACGCAGTATTTT. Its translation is CAWTRLAGVTDTQYF.

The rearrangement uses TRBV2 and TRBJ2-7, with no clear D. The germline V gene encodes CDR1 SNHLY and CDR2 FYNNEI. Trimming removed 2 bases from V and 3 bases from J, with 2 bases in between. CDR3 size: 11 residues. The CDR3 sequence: CASSELYEQYF. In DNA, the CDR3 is TGTGCCAGCAGTGAACTCTACGAGCAGTACTTC.

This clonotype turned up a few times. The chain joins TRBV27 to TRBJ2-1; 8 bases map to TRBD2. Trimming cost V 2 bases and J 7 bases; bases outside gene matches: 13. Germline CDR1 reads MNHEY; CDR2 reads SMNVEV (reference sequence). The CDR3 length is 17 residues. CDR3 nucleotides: TGTGCCAGCAGTTTACAAACCACGTGGACTAGCATAAATGAGCAGTTCTTC. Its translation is CASSLQTTWTSINEQFF.

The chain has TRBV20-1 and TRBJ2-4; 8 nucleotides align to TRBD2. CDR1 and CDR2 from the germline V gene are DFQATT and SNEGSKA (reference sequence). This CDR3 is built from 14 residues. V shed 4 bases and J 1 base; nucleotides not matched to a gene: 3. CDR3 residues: CSATRTSAKNIQYF. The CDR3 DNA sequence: TGCAGTGCTACTCGGACTAGCGCCAAAAACATTCAGTACTTC.

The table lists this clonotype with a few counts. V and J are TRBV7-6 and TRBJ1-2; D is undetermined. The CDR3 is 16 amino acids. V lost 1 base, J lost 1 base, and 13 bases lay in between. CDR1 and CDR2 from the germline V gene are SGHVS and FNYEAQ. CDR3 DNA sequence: TGTGCCAGCAGCTTAGAGATCGACGGGGTTAACTATGGCTACACCTTC. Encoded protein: CASSLEIDGVNYGYTF.

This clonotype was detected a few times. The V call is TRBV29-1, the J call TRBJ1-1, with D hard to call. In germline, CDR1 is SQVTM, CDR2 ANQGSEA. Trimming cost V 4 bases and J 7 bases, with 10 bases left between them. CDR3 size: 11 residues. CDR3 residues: CSVGSTFEAFF. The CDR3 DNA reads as TGCAGCGTTGGTTCCACCTTTGAAGCTTTCTTT.

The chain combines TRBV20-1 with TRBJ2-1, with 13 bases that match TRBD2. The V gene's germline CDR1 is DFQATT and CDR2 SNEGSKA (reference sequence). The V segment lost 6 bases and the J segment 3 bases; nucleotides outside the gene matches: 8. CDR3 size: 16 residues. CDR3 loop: CSARGLAGADYNEQFF. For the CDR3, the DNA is TGCAGTGCACGAGGACTAGCGGGAGCGGACTACAATGAGCAGTTCTTC.

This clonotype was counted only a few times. For the CDR3, the DNA is TGCAGTGCTACCCCGGGCTCCTACAATGAGCAGTTCTTC. As protein: CSATPGSYNEQFF. V usage is TRBV20-1 and J usage is TRBJ2-1; no clear D. Germline V gene sequence: CDR1 DFQATT, CDR2 SNEGSKA (reference sequence). Trimming took off 4 bases at V and 0 bases at J, with 7 bases between the two ends. The length of the CDR3 is 13 residues.

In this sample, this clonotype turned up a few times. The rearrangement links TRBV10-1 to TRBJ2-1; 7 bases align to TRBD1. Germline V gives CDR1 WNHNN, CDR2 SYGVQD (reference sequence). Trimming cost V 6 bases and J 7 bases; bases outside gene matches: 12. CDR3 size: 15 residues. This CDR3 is CASSFSGTAENEQFF. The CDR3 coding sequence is TGCGCCAGCAGCTTTTCCGGGACAGCGGAAAATGAGCAGTTCTTC.

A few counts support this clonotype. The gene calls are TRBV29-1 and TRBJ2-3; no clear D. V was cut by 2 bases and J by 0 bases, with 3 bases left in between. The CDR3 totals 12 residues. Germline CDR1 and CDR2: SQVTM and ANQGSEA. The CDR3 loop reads CSVERSTDTQYF. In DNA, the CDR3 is TGCAGCGTTGAAAGGAGCACAGATACGCAGTATTTT.

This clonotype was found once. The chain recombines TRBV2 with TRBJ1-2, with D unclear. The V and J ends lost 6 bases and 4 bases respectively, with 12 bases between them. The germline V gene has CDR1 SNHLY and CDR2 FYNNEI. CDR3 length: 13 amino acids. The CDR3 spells CASSADAVYGYTF. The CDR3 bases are TGTGCCAGCAGCGCGGACGCGGTCTATGGCTACACCTTC.

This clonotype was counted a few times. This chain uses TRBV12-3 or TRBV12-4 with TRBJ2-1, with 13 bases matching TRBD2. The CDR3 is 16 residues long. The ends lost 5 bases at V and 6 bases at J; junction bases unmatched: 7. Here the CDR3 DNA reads TGTGCCAGCAGTGGACTAGCGGGAGTTTCGGCCAATGAGCAGTTCTTC. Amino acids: CASSGLAGVSANEQFF.

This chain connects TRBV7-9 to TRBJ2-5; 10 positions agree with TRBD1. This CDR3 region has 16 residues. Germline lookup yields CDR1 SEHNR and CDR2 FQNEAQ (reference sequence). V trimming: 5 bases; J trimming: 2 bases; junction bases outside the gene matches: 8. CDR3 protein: CASSNRDRGEQETQYF. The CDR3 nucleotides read TGTGCCAGCAGCAACCGGGACAGGGGCGAACAAGAGACCCAGTACTTC.

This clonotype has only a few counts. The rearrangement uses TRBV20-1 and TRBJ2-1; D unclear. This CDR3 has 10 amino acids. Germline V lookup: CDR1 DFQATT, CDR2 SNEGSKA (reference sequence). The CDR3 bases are TGCAGCTGCCGCGACAATGAGCAGTTCTTC. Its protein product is CSCRDNEQFF.

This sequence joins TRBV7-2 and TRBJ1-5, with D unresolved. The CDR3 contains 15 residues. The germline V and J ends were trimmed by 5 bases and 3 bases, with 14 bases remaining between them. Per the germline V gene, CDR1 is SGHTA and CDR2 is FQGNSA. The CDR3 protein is CASSPPETYNQPQHF. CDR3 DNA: TGTGCCAGCAGCCCTCCTGAGACATACAATCAGCCCCAGCATTTT. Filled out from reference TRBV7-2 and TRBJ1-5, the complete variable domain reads GAGVSQSPSNKVTEKGKDVELRCDPISGHTALYWYRQSLGQGLEFLIYFQGNSAPDKSGLPSDRFSAERTGGSVSTLTIQRTQQEDSAVYLCASSPPETYNQPQHFGDGTRLSIL.

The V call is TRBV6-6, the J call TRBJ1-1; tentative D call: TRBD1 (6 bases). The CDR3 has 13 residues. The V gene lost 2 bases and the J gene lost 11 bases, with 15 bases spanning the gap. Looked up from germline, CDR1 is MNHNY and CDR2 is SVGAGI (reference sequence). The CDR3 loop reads CASSYPGGGKAFF. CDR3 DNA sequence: TGTGCCAGCAGTTACCCCGGTGGGGGCAAGGCTTTCTTT.

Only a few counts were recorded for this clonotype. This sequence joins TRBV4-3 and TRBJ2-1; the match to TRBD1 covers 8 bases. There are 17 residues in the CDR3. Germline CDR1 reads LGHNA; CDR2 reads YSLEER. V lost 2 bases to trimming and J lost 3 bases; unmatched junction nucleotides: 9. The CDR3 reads CASSQPQDGTGYNEQFF. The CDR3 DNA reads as TGCGCCAGCAGCCAACCGCAGGACGGGACAGGCTACAATGAGCAGTTCTTC.

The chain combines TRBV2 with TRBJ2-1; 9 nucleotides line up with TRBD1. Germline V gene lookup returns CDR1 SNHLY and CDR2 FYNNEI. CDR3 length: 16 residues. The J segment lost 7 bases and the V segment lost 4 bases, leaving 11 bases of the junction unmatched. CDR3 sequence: CASSATTGTGLNEQFF. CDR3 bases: TGTGCCAGCAGTGCAACTACCGGGACAGGGTTAAATGAGCAGTTCTTC.

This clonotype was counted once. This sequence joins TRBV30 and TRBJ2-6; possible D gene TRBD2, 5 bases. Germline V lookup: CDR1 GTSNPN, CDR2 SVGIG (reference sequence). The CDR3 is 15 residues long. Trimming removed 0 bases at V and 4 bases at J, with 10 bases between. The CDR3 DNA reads TGTGCCTGGAGTGTACACGAGGGAGGGGCCAACGTCCTGACTTTC. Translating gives CAWSVHEGGANVLTF.

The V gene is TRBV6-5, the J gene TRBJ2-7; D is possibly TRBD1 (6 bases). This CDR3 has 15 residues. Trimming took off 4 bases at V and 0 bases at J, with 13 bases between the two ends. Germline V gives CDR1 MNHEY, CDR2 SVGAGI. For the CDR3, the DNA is TGTGCCAGCAGTTCTTTAGGGACACTCTCCTACGAGCAGTACTTC. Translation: CASSSLGTLSYEQYF.